The following is a TCR beta chain sequence with its context. The sample belongs to a study of OX40 agonist ivuxolimab in advanced cancers. The CDR3 loop spans 12 amino acids. The germline CDR1 and CDR2 sequences are MNHNS and SASEGT. V was cut by 6 bases and J by 2 bases, with 8 bases left in between. Sequencing was performed with immunoSEQ multiplex PCR; in TCRdb, only in-frame clones are kept and a portion is missing. The table has around 58,000 clones, about 90% seen once. The clonotype comes from an adult with an advanced solid tumor such as melanoma, head and neck, liver or kidney cancer. Here the sequenced sample was CD4+ or CD8+ T cells sorted from blood, taken in a trial of the OX40 agonist ivuxolimab. V is TRBV6-1 and J is TRBJ2-7; D may correspond to TRBD1 or TRBD2 (5 bases each). The CDR3 here is CASRGPPYEQYF. CDR3 bases: TGTGCCAGCAGGGGACCCCCCTACGAGCAGTACTTC.